The 28 T cell receptor beta chains reported below all come from one sample, sequenced in a study of OX40 agonist ivuxolimab in advanced cancers. The assay was immunoSEQ multiplex PCR, and TCRdb's table has in-frame clones only and misses some. Here the sample spans 75,000 to 90,000 clones, less than 95% being singletons. The sample consisted of CD4+ or CD8+ T cells sorted from blood, taken in a trial of the OX40 agonist ivuxolimab. The receptors originated from an adult with an advanced solid tumor such as melanoma, head and neck, liver or kidney cancer.

This sequence joins TRBV15 and TRBJ2-5, with a possible D match to TRBD2 (6 bases). Trimming stripped 7 bases from V and 4 bases from J, with 16 bases between. This CDR3 contains 14 residues. The V gene's germline CDR1 is LNHNV and CDR2 YYDKDF (reference sequence). This chain's CDR3 is CATTPGLGGETQYF. The CDR3 region has the DNA TGTGCCACCACCCCGGGTTTGGGGGGAGAGACCCAGTACTTC.

This chain connects TRBV7-2 to TRBJ2-7; D is undetermined. CDR1 and CDR2 from the germline V gene are SGHTA and FQGNSA. CDR3 length: 12 residues. Trimming took 6 bases from V and 1 from J, leaving 7 bases between them. The chain's CDR3 is CASSLGSYEQYF. The CDR3 DNA reads TGTGCCAGCAGTTTGGGGTCCTACGAGCAGTACTTC.

The chain is built from TRBV30 and TRBJ2-7; 11 bases map to TRBD1. The germline gives CDR1 GTSNPN, CDR2 SVGIG (reference sequence). This CDR3 comprises 14 residues. Trimming took 1 base from V and 5 from J; bases not matched to a gene: 4. The CDR3 reads CAWSGDRGSHEQYF. CDR3 DNA sequence: TGTGCCTGGAGTGGGGACAGGGGGTCGCACGAGCAGTACTTC. The complete variable domain, with remaining parts taken from reference TRBV30 and TRBJ2-7, reads SQTIHQWPATLVQPVGSPLSLECTVEGTSNPNLYWYRQAAGRGLQLLFYSVGIGQISSEVPQNLSASRPQDRQFILSSKKLLLSDSGFYLCAWSGDRGSHEQYFGPGTRLTVT.

J is TRBJ1-1 and V is TRBV6-5, with D possibly TRBD1 on 5 matching bases. Germline V lookup: CDR1 MNHEY, CDR2 SVGAGI. This CDR3 comprises 16 residues. Trimming pared 1 base from V and 4 bases from J, leaving 16 bases between. The DNA of the CDR3 is TGTGCCAGCAGTTACTTAGAGGGGTTCGCTATCACTGAAGCTTTCTTT. Translating it yields CASSYLEGFAITEAFF.

The V call is TRBV30, the J call TRBJ1-1; D call uncertain. V gave up 4 bases and J gave up 4 bases, with 10 bases separating them. This CDR3 contains 12 residues. Germline CDR1 GTSNPN, CDR2 SVGIG (reference sequence). This chain's CDR3 is CAWTPTGTEAFF. DNA for the CDR3: TGTGCCTGGACCCCGACGGGCACTGAAGCTTTCTTT.

The chain recombines TRBV11-2 with TRBJ2-3, with D possibly being TRBD2 (5 bases). CDR3 length: 14 residues. Germline V gene data show CDR1 as SGHAT and CDR2 as FQNNGV. Between the trimmed V and J ends, which lost 3 bases and 5 bases, there was a span of 12 bases. CDR3 DNA sequence: TGTGCCAGCAGCTTGGCTAGCCCGGTAGATACGCAGTATTTT. Translated, it gives CASSLASPVDTQYF.

The chain employs TRBV11-2 and TRBJ1-5, with D maybe TRBD1 (5 bases). CDR1 is SGHAT and CDR2 is FQNNGV in the germline V gene. Trimming took 1 base from V and 0 from J, leaving 13 bases between them. The CDR3 is made up of 17 amino acids. The CDR3 DNA follows: TGTGCCAGCAGCTTAGGCTGGGGCCCGAATAGCAATCAGCCCCAGCATTTT. This codes for CASSLGWGPNSNQPQHF.

The chain has TRBV28 and TRBJ1-2, with D tentatively TRBD1 (6 bases). V was pared by 2 bases and J by 4 bases, with 14 bases between. The CDR3 totals 15 residues. The V gene's germline CDR1 is MDHEN and CDR2 SYDVKM. In DNA form, the CDR3 reads TGTGCCAGCAGTTTAGGGCCGGGGGCAGGCTATGGCTACACCTTC. Amino acid sequence: CASSLGPGAGYGYTF.

The chain couples TRBV28 to TRBJ2-3, with D perhaps matching TRBD2 (7 bases). Trimming shortened V by 1 base and J by 5 bases, and 16 bases separated the two germline ends. CDR1 is MDHEN and CDR2 is SYDVKM in the germline V gene. CDR3 size: 16 residues. The chain's CDR3 is CASSLYRGRGQDTQYF. DNA for the CDR3: TGTGCCAGCAGTTTATATCGGGGGAGGGGACAAGATACGCAGTATTTT.

This chain links TRBV28 with TRBJ2-2; D might be TRBD1 (6 bases). Trimming removed 2 bases from V and 4 bases from J, with 11 bases in between. The CDR3 is 15 amino acids. Germline loops: CDR1 MDHEN, CDR2 SYDVKM. CDR3: CASSLGQTLTGELFF. Here the CDR3 DNA reads TGTGCCAGCAGTTTAGGACAGACTCTCACCGGGGAGCTGTTTTTT. Looking up the rest from reference TRBV28 and TRBJ2-2 gives the full variable domain: DVKVTQSSRYLVKRTGEKVFLECVQDMDHENMFWYRQDPGLGLRLIYFSYDVKMKEKGDIPEGYSVSREKKERFSLILESASTNQTSMYLCASSLGQTLTGELFFGEGSRLTVL.

The chain is built from TRBV4-3 and TRBJ1-1, with TRBD1 matching 7 bases. The germline V gene encodes CDR1 LGHNA and CDR2 YSLEER. CDR3 length: 14 residues. The J segment lost 6 bases and the V segment lost 0 bases, leaving 4 bases of the junction unmatched. Here the CDR3 DNA reads TGCGCCAGCAGCCAAGACCCGACAGGGTCTGAAGCTTTCTTT. The encoded protein is CASSQDPTGSEAFF.

On this clone itself: The junction shows a germline mismatch at one end, possibly a read error. The chain links TRBV19 to TRBJ2-1, with 7 bases that match TRBD1. The germline V gene encodes CDR1 LNHDA and CDR2 SQIVND (reference sequence). This CDR3 comprises 14 residues. CDR3 DNA sequence: TGTGCTAGTAGCACAGGGGTCCCCCTGGATGAGCAGTTCTTC. Its translation is CASSTGVPLDEQFF.

V usage is TRBV15 and J usage is TRBJ1-3, with a possible D match to TRBD1 (5 bases). Between the trimmed V and J ends, which lost 4 bases and 0 bases, there was a span of 13 bases. Germline-derived CDR1 and CDR2 are LNHNV and YYDKDF (reference sequence). The CDR3 runs 16 residues. CDR3 DNA sequence: TGTGCCACCAGCACACAGGTGGAGTTCTCTGGAAACACCATATATTTT. Encoded protein: CATSTQVEFSGNTIYF.

The chain couples TRBV15 to TRBJ2-1; D might be TRBD2 (5 bases). Looked up from germline, CDR1 is LNHNV and CDR2 is YYDKDF (reference sequence). The CDR3 extends over 14 amino acids. V shed 1 base and J shed 6 bases, with 10 bases lying between them. CDR3 sequence reads: CATSRASPTNEQFF. The CDR3 coding sequence is TGTGCCACCAGCAGAGCTAGCCCGACCAATGAGCAGTTCTTC. The full variable domain, in which reference TRBV15 and TRBJ2-1 provide the parts outside the CDR3, is DAMVIQNPRYQVTQFGKPVTLSCSQTLNHNVMYWYQQKSSQAPKLLFHYYDKDFNNEADTPDNFQSRRPNTSFCFLDIRSPGLGDTAMYLCATSRASPTNEQFFGPGTRLTVL.

The chain combines TRBV6-6 with TRBJ1-4, with a tentative D call TRBD1 (6 bases). Trimming removed 4 bases at V and 3 bases at J, with 9 bases between. This CDR3 region has 14 residues. Germline V gives CDR1 MNHNY, CDR2 SVGAGI (reference sequence). CDR3 sequence reads: CASSWTESNEKLFF. As DNA, the CDR3 is TGTGCCAGCAGTTGGACAGAGTCTAATGAAAAACTGTTTTTT.

This clone was detected only once. The J gene is TRBJ2-1, the V gene TRBV4-1; 12 nucleotides align to TRBD2. Germline V lookup: CDR1 MGHRA, CDR2 YSYEKL. Trimming at V came to 2 bases and at J to 5 bases, leaving 1 base not matched to a gene. The CDR3 runs 15 residues. CDR3 sequence: CASSQLAGGDNEQFF. For the CDR3, the DNA is TGCGCCAGCAGCCAACTAGCGGGAGGGGACAATGAGCAGTTCTTC.

Of note for this clone: Distinct nucleotide sequences in the sample also encode this CDR3. The rearrangement joins TRBV9 to TRBJ1-2; the D gene is possibly TRBD1 (6 bases). Trimming took 0 bases from V and 2 from J, leaving 8 bases between them. The length of the CDR3 is 14 residues. The germline V gene has CDR1 SGDLS and CDR2 YYNGEE. The CDR3 coding sequence is TGTGCCAGCAGCGTAGGAGACAGGAACTATGGCTACACCTTC. Protein sequence: CASSVGDRNYGYTF.

A single count supports this clone. The chain has TRBV4-1 and TRBJ2-5; D possibly uses TRBD1 or TRBD2 (5 bases each). The end of the DNA aligns better with TRBJ2-7, so the J call may be wrong. Germline V gene lookup returns CDR1 MGHRA and CDR2 YSYEKL. The length of the CDR3 is 13 residues. The CDR3 DNA sequence: TGCGCCAGCAGCCGAGCAGGGAGTTACGAGCAGTACTTC. This codes for CASSRAGSYEQYF.

The chain combines TRBV4-3 with TRBJ1-5; D remains ambiguous. The CDR3 has 15 amino acids. The germline V gene encodes CDR1 LGHNA and CDR2 YSLEER. Trimming removed 0 bases at V and 2 bases at J, with 8 bases between. For the CDR3, the DNA is TGCGCCAGCAGCCAAGATCTGGGAGGCAATCAGCCCCAGCATTTT. As protein: CASSQDLGGNQPQHF.

This chain connects TRBV6-1 to TRBJ2-1; 8 nucleotides match TRBD1. CDR3 length: 15 residues. Looked up from germline, CDR1 is MNHNS and CDR2 is SASEGT. The ends lost 6 bases at V and 8 bases at J; junction bases unmatched: 12. CDR3 loop: CASSFLDRDEDEQFF. CDR3 DNA: TGTGCCAGCAGCTTCTTGGACAGGGATGAGGATGAGCAGTTCTTC.

This chain links TRBV4-1 with TRBJ2-7; D may be TRBD2 (5 bases). The germline CDR1 and CDR2 sequences are MGHRA and YSYEKL. With 4 bases removed from V and 3 bases from J, the gap between germline ends came to 10 bases. The CDR3 totals 13 residues. The CDR3 bases are TGCGCCAGCAGCCCCAAACTAGGCTACGAGCAGTACTTC. Its protein is CASSPKLGYEQYF.

The rearrangement links TRBV6-5 to TRBJ2-1, with unresolved D. V was clipped by 0 bases and J by 10 bases, with 16 bases between them. Germline V gene sequence: CDR1 MNHEY, CDR2 SVGAGI. The CDR3 has 15 amino acids. The DNA for the CDR3 is TGTGCCAGCAGTTACTCTCTAGTCGGGCAAGCAGAGCAGTTCTTC. Translated: CASSYSLVGQAEQFF.

This clone has only one observation. The chain links TRBV25-1 to TRBJ1-1; TRBD1 is a possible D gene (6 bases). V was cut by 5 bases and J by 1 base, with 8 bases left in between. The CDR3 runs to 13 residues. The germline V gene encodes CDR1 MGHDK and CDR2 SYGVNS. The CDR3 spells CASSKTGNTEAFF. The CDR3, as DNA: TGTGCCAGCAGTAAGACAGGGAACACTGAAGCTTTCTTT.

V and J are TRBV18 and TRBJ2-1; 7 positions match TRBD2. V was clipped by 3 bases and J by 0 bases; unmatched bases: 5. The CDR3 is 16 residues long. Germline CDR1 and CDR2: KGHSH and LQKENI. This CDR3 is CASSPASGRSYNEQFF. The CDR3 DNA follows: TGTGCCAGCTCACCCGCTAGCGGACGCTCCTACAATGAGCAGTTCTTC.

V and J are TRBV9 and TRBJ2-7; 10 nucleotides align to TRBD1. This CDR3 spans 15 amino acids. CDR1 and CDR2 from the germline V gene are SGDLS and YYNGEE. With V trimmed by 2 bases and J by 2 bases, 4 bases remained unmatched. CDR3 amino acids: CASSVGTGDTYEQYF. The CDR3 bases are TGTGCCAGCAGCGTTGGGACAGGGGATACCTACGAGCAGTACTTC.

This clone was seen a single time. The gene calls are TRBV27 and TRBJ2-3; unclear D gene. The V gene lost 0 bases and the J gene lost 5 bases, with 12 bases spanning the gap. The CDR3 has 15 residues. From germline, CDR1 is MNHEY and CDR2 SMNVEV (reference sequence). The CDR3 region has the DNA TGTGCCAGCAGTTTATCCACAGTGTCCGGAGATACGCAGTATTTT. Its translation is CASSLSTVSGDTQYF.

This rearrangement joins TRBV9 to TRBJ2-3, with D hard to call. The V gene's germline CDR1 is SGDLS and CDR2 YYNGEE. The CDR3 has 11 amino acids. V was clipped by 0 bases and J by 5 bases, with 1 base between them. The CDR3 DNA is TGTGCCAGCAGCGTAGAAGATACGCAGTATTTT. This codes for CASSVEDTQYF.

The CDR3 nucleotides are TGTGCCAGCAGCCAAGATCTTCAGGTATCCGGGGAGCTGTTTTTT. It yields the protein CASSQDLQVSGELFF. The genes are TRBV4-2 and TRBJ2-2; D unclear. This CDR3 contains 15 residues. Germline CDR1 reads LGHNA; CDR2 reads YNFKEQ. The ends were cut back, 0 bases at V and 6 bases at J, with 11 bases in the middle.